Below, 18 T cell receptor beta chains from the same sample are listed, as sequenced in a study of control samples from healthy donors and cancer patients. TCRdb's table, derived via immunoSEQ multiplex PCR, lists solely in-frame clones and lacks some. The table has 85,000 to 100,000 clones, 85% to 95% seen once. The sequenced material came from blood. These receptors originate from a man aged 18 to 30 in good health.

J is TRBJ1-6 and V is TRBV6-5; D is undetermined. The CDR3 loop spans 14 amino acids. CDR1 and CDR2 (germline): MNHEY, SVGAGI. Deletions cut 4 bases from V and 8 bases from J, with 12 bases between. CDR3 region: CASSWLAEDSPLHF. CDR3 sequence (DNA): TGTGCCAGCAGTTGGCTGGCTGAGGATTCACCCCTCCACTTT.

This chain connects TRBV7-8 to TRBJ1-2, with D possibly TRBD1 on 5 matching bases. The V end lost 0 bases, the J end lost 11 bases, and 10 bases lay between the germline ends. The CDR3 covers 12 residues. Germline CDR1 and CDR2: SGHVS and FQNEAQ. Written as DNA, the CDR3 is TGTGCCAGCAGCTTAGCGGGGGGGTTATACACCTTC. Amino acids: CASSLAGGLYTF.

V gene TRBV18 combines with J gene TRBJ1-1; perhaps TRBD1 as D (6 bases). This CDR3 has 14 amino acids. Germline-derived CDR1 and CDR2 are KGHSH and LQKENI. The ends were cut back, 5 bases at V and 1 base at J, with 11 bases in the middle. The CDR3 nucleotides read TGTGCCAGCTCATACCGGGACAAGAACACTGAAGCTTTCTTT. It is translated as CASSYRDKNTEAFF. The variable domain in full, with the rest retrieved from reference TRBV18 and TRBJ1-1, is NAGVMQNPRHLVRRRGQEARLRCSPMKGHSHVYWYRQLPEEGLKFMVYLQKENIIDESGMPKERFSAEFPKEGPSILRIQQVVRGDSAAYFCASSYRDKNTEAFFGQGTRLTVV.

This clone was picked up one time. This sequence joins TRBV19 and TRBJ2-4; the match to TRBD1 covers 9 bases. Germline-derived CDR1 and CDR2 are LNHDA and SQIVND (reference sequence). This CDR3 comprises 16 residues. The V and J ends lost 5 bases and 3 bases, in that order; junction bases with no gene match: 8. CDR3 residues: CASSAGTGKGKNIQYF. DNA of the CDR3: TGTGCCAGTAGTGCCGGGACAGGGAAAGGCAAAAACATTCAGTACTTC.

This chain uses TRBV19 with TRBJ1-2; D ambiguous. The germline V and J ends were trimmed by 5 bases and 6 bases, with 10 bases remaining between them. The CDR3 is 12 amino acids. Germline values: CDR1 LNHDA, CDR2 SQIVND (reference sequence). CDR3 nucleotide sequence: TGTGCCAGTAGTCCCCGGGAGGATGGCTACACCTTC. Encoded protein: CASSPREDGYTF.

This clone came up once. This chain uses TRBV30 with TRBJ1-5; unclear D gene. V gave up 0 bases and J gave up 1 base, with 10 bases separating them. Looked up from germline, CDR1 is GTSNPN and CDR2 is SVGIG (reference sequence). This CDR3 is 15 amino acids long. The CDR3 DNA is TGTGCCTGGAGTGTATCGGTTCCGAGCAATCAGCCCCAGCATTTT. Translated: CAWSVSVPSNQPQHF.

This clone was found once. This chain links TRBV9 with TRBJ1-6; 7 bases are a match to TRBD1. The V and J ends lost 3 bases and 7 bases, in that order; junction bases with no gene match: 4. Germline assignment: CDR1 SGDLS and CDR2 YYNGEE. The CDR3 totals 14 residues. The CDR3 region is CASSEQGFNSPLHF. As DNA, the CDR3 is TGTGCCAGCAGCGAACAGGGGTTCAATTCACCCCTCCACTTT.

The gene calls are TRBV7-2 and TRBJ1-5, with a weak D call TRBD1 (6 bases). Germline CDR1 is SGHTA and CDR2 is FQGNSA. The CDR3 covers 15 residues. V gave up 3 bases and J gave up 8 bases, with 17 bases separating them. CDR3 protein: CASSLEVGGGKPQHF. CDR3 nucleotide sequence: TGTGCCAGCAGCTTGGAAGTGGGGGGCGGGAAGCCCCAGCATTTT.

V is TRBV24-1 and J is TRBJ2-1; D might be TRBD1 (5 bases). The germline V gene has CDR1 KGHDR and CDR2 SFDVKD. V was shortened by 9 bases and J by 4 bases, with 15 bases between the two germline ends. The CDR3 runs to 14 residues. The CDR3 reads CATSPWGPYNEQFF. CDR3 nucleotides: TGTGCCACCTCACCGTGGGGCCCGTACAATGAGCAGTTCTTC.

This clone was observed once. The rearrangement joins TRBV7-3 to TRBJ2-2; 7 bases fit TRBD2. The CDR3 is 17 residues long. V shed 6 bases and J 2 bases; nucleotides not matched to a gene: 12. Germline V CDR1 and CDR2: SGHTA, FQGTGA. DNA for the CDR3: TGTGCCAGCAGTCCCACCCGGACTAGTGGTAACACCGGGGAGCTGTTTTTT. Translating gives CASSPTRTSGNTGELFF.

The gene calls are TRBV19 and TRBJ1-3; tentative D call: TRBD1 (6 bases). V was shortened by 8 bases and J by 0 bases, with 8 bases between the two germline ends. CDR3 length equals 13 residues. Germline V lookup: CDR1 LNHDA, CDR2 SQIVND (reference sequence). The DNA of the CDR3 is TGTGCCAGTGGACAGAACTCTGGAAACACCATATATTTT. Protein: CASGQNSGNTIYF.

The gene calls are TRBV20-1 and TRBJ2-1; no definite D call. The germline V gene has CDR1 DFQATT and CDR2 SNEGSKA (reference sequence). The CDR3 length is 12 residues. Trimming pared 6 bases from V and 6 bases from J, leaving 12 bases between. CDR3 bases: TGCAGTGCAAGTTTGGTGGGCAATGAGCAGTTCTTC. It specifies CSASLVGNEQFF.

The chain combines TRBV4-3 with TRBJ2-5; 8 bases agree with TRBD2. Germline V gives CDR1 LGHNA, CDR2 YSLEER. The CDR3 has 18 amino acids. Losses at the gene ends were 1 base for V and 3 bases for J; bases not matched to a gene: 13. CDR3 sequence reads: CASSQVESGSVLEETQYF. DNA of the CDR3: TGCGCCAGCAGCCAAGTGGAGAGCGGGAGCGTGTTAGAAGAGACCCAGTACTTC.

This clone was seen only a few times. The rearrangement links TRBV6-5 to TRBJ2-5; 9 nucleotides line up with TRBD2. Germline values: CDR1 MNHEY, CDR2 SVGAGI. CDR3 size: 14 residues. After removal of 6 bases from V and 5 bases from J, the junction contained 7 bases not matched to a gene. The CDR3 spells CASSPRGLAETQYF. CDR3 nucleotide sequence: TGTGCCAGCAGCCCAAGAGGACTAGCGGAGACCCAGTACTTC.

The rearrangement joins TRBV6-6 to TRBJ1-2, with TRBD1 matching over 7 bases. Germline loops: CDR1 MNHNY, CDR2 SVGAGI (reference sequence). CDR3 length: 15 amino acids. With 2 bases clipped from V and 2 bases from J, the junction kept 5 bases outside the gene matches. The CDR3 region has the DNA TGTGCCAGCAGTTACGTTGGGGACAGAAACTATGGCTACACCTTC. Its protein is CASSYVGDRNYGYTF.

This chain joins TRBV7-8 and TRBJ2-1, with a weak D call TRBD2 (5 bases). This CDR3 contains 13 residues. Germline V lookup: CDR1 SGHVS, CDR2 FQNEAQ. V lost 2 bases and J 9 bases, leaving 11 bases between the germline ends. CDR3 DNA sequence: TGTGCCAGCAGCTTATCACTAGTGGGTGAGCAGTTCTTC. Its protein is CASSLSLVGEQFF.

J is TRBJ1-1 and V is TRBV12-3 or TRBV12-4, with D unresolved. The CDR3 is made up of 11 amino acids. The V and J ends lost 10 bases and 5 bases respectively, with 11 bases between them. The CDR3 nucleotides read TGTGCCAACCTGCGGAGGACTGAAGCTTTCTTT. Its translation: CANLRRTEAFF.

This sequence joins TRBV4-1 and TRBJ1-1, with unresolved D. The V and J ends lost 3 bases and 5 bases respectively, with 13 bases between them. The CDR3 loop spans 14 amino acids. Germline loops: CDR1 MGHRA, CDR2 YSYEKL. The CDR3 bases are TGCGCCAGCAGCCAGCGGACGGAATTTACTGAAGCTTTCTTT. Its translation: CASSQRTEFTEAFF.